The rows below give T cell receptor beta chains drawn from one sample of a study of T cell responses to AZD1222 COVID-19 vaccine. The assay was immunoSEQ multiplex PCR, and TCRdb's table has in-frame clones only and misses some. The sample yields under 75,000 clones, roughly nine tenths seen once. The starting material was peripheral blood, obtained on day 0 of AZD1222 vaccination. These receptors all stem from an adult in good health. The CDR3 runs from the conserved cysteine through the conserved F or W. A D gene is named only where the DNA matches it firmly. Clone size is given for some rows only: seen once, a few or many times, or a class if the clone is expanded.

>once|TRBV9|TRBJ1-2|TRBD1
CASSARTGGAGNYGYTF
TGTGCCAGCAGCGCCCGGACAGGGGGCGCGGGTAACTATGGCTACACCTTC
>once|TRBV12-3/TRBV12-4|TRBJ1-1|NA
CASSLYQGSEAFF
TGTGCCAGCAGTTTATATCAGGGTTCTGAAGCTTTCTTT
>NA|TRBV5-1|TRBJ2-7|TRBD1
CASSAGQGAYEQYF
TGCGCCAGCAGCGCCGGACAGGGGGCATACGAGCAGTACTTC
>NA|TRBV5-6|TRBJ2-5|NA
CASSLPSGTGLLETQYF
TGTGCCAGCAGCCTTCCTTCCGGGACTGGACTACTAGAGACCCAGTACTTC
>once|TRBV7-7|TRBJ2-1|TRBD1
CASSSGQGDYNEQFF
TGTGCTAGCAGCTCGGGACAGGGCGACTACAATGAGCAGTTCTTC
>NA|TRBV7-9|TRBJ2-5|TRBD1
CASSARGTAPFQETQYF
TGTGCCAGCAGCGCGAGGGGGACAGCGCCCTTTCAAGAGACCCAGTACTTC
>NA|TRBV11-2|TRBJ2-5|NA
CASSLSSLVETQYF
TGTGCCAGCAGCTTATCTTCCTTGGTGGAGACCCAGTACTTC
>NA|TRBV5-6|TRBJ2-7|TRBD1
CASSWTGPSYEQYF
TGTGCCAGCAGCTGGACAGGCCCGTCCTACGAGCAGTACTTC
>NA|TRBV19|TRBJ1-2|TRBD1
CASIMGQGGYGYTF
TGTGCCAGTATTATGGGACAGGGAGGATACGGCTACACCTTC
>NA|TRBV5-8|TRBJ2-1|TRBD2
CASSFFPGTSGSWNEQFF
TGTGCCAGCAGCTTTTTCCCCGGGACTAGCGGGAGTTGGAATGAGCAGTTCTTC
>NA|TRBV5-1|TRBJ1-3|NA
CASSSTPGRGGPSGNTIYF
TGCGCCAGCAGCTCAACACCGGGCCGTGGGGGGCCTTCTGGAAACACCATATATTTT
>NA|TRBV7-2|TRBJ1-5|TRBD1
CASSLGQGGHQPQHF
TGTGCCAGCAGCTTAGGACAGGGTGGGCATCAGCCCCAGCATTTT
>NA|TRBV29-1|TRBJ2-2|NA
CSVESQGFTGELFF
TGCAGCGTTGAAAGCCAGGGTTTCACCGGGGAGCTGTTTTTT
>NA|TRBV6-4|TRBJ2-3|TRBD2
CASSDSSGGDTDTQYF
TGTGCCAGCAGTGACTCTAGCGGGGGGGACACAGATACGCAGTATTTT
>NA|TRBV6-5|TRBJ1-1|NA
CASSQIDGWNTEAFF
TGTGCCAGCAGTCAAATAGACGGGTGGAACACTGAAGCTTTCTTT
>NA|TRBV19|TRBJ1-3|NA
CASSSGAHAYSGNTIYF
TGTGCCAGTAGTAGCGGGGCGCATGCCTACTCTGGAAACACCATATATTTT
>NA|TRBV11-3|TRBJ2-2|NA
CASSPAPPDSNTGELFF
TGTGCCAGCAGCCCCGCTCCCCCCGATTCGAACACCGGGGAGCTGTTTTTT
>NA|TRBV25-1|TRBJ2-2|TRBD2
CASSPPGGRPATGELFF
TGTGCCAGCAGCCCCCCGGGGGGGAGGCCAGCCACCGGGGAGCTGTTTTTT
>NA|TRBV27|TRBJ1-4|NA
CASGPLPFNEKLFF
TGTGCCAGCGGCCCTCTTCCTTTTAATGAAAAACTGTTTTTT
>NA|TRBV7-2|TRBJ1-2|NA
CASSSLAPQNGEMGYGYTF
TGTGCCAGCAGCTCCCTAGCCCCCCAGAACGGCGAGATGGGGTATGGCTACACCTTC
>NA|TRBV27|TRBJ1-2|NA
CASHYGYTF
TGTGCCAGCCACTATGGCTACACCTTC
>NA|TRBV12-3/TRBV12-4|TRBJ1-2|NA
CASSFSWGSGYTF
TGTGCCAGCAGTTTTAGTTGGGGGTCCGGCTACACCTTC
>NA|TRBV7-8|TRBJ2-5|TRBD2
CASSLLLAGAGETQYF
TGTGCCAGCAGCTTATTACTAGCGGGAGCGGGAGAGACCCAGTACTTC
>NA|TRBV14|TRBJ2-2|NA
CASSQDHTGELFF
TGTGCCAGCAGCCAAGACCACACCGGGGAGCTGTTTTTT
>once|TRBV7-9|TRBJ1-1|NA
CASSLETEAFF
TGTGCCAGCAGCTTAGAAACTGAAGCTTTCTTT
>NA|TRBV5-1|TRBJ2-3|NA
CASTPIAFTDTQYF
TGCGCCAGCACGCCCATCGCTTTCACAGATACGCAGTATTTT
>NA|TRBV19|TRBJ2-3|NA
CASSIRGRETDTQYF
TGTGCCAGTAGTATCAGGGGACGCGAGACAGATACGCAGTATTTT
>once|TRBV3-1/TRBV3-2|TRBJ1-6|NA
CAAGADNSPLHF
TGTGCTGCTGGGGCGGATAATTCACCCCTCCACTTT
>NA|TRBV10-3|TRBJ1-2|TRBD1
CATRQGVIYGYTF
TGTGCCACGCGACAGGGGGTGATCTATGGCTACACCTTC
>NA|TRBV2|TRBJ1-2|NA
CASSANPASGYTF
TGTGCCAGCAGTGCGAACCCAGCCTCTGGCTACACCTTC
>NA|TRBV10-3|TRBJ2-2|NA
CAPSRGEGRGAGELFF
TGTGCCCCCAGTCGGGGGGAGGGCAGGGGGGCCGGGGAGCTGTTTTTT
>NA|TRBV19|TRBJ1-5|TRBD1
CASSPRRGTGDVGNQPQHF
TGTGCCAGTAGTCCCCGCCGGGGAACAGGGGATGTGGGGAATCAGCCCCAGCATTTT
>NA|TRBV27|TRBJ1-5|NA
CASSPGTYQPQHF
TGTGCCAGCAGCCCTGGGACGTATCAGCCCCAGCATTTT
>NA|TRBV25-1|TRBJ2-3|TRBD2
CASRGTSGGGTDTQYF
TGTGCCAGCAGAGGGACTAGCGGGGGAGGGACAGATACGCAGTATTTT
>NA|TRBV28|TRBJ1-3|NA
CASSYPSQRPGNTIYF
TGTGCCAGCAGCTACCCGTCACAACGACCTGGAAACACCATATATTTT
>NA|TRBV4-3|TRBJ1-4|TRBD1
CASSQDRDRGPEKLFF
TGCGCCAGCAGCCAAGATCGGGACAGGGGGCCTGAAAAACTGTTTTTT
>NA|TRBV7-3|TRBJ2-5|TRBD1
CASSLGGQEETQYF
TGTGCCAGCAGCTTAGGGGGACAGGAAGAGACCCAGTACTTC
>NA|TRBV19|TRBJ2-3|TRBD2
CASSPYPRGGGSTDTQYF
TGTGCCAGTAGTCCCTACCCGAGGGGCGGGGGAAGCACAGATACGCAGTATTTT
>NA|TRBV19|TRBJ1-6|NA
CASHHQGDSPLHF
TGTGCCAGTCACCATCAGGGAGATTCACCCCTCCACTTT
>NA|TRBV11-3|TRBJ2-2|NA
CASSLGTNTGELFF
TGTGCCAGCAGCTTAGGGACAAACACCGGGGAGCTGTTTTTT
>NA|TRBV6-2/TRBV6-3|TRBJ1-1|NA
CASSPRENTEAFF
TGTGCCAGCAGTCCCCGGGAGAACACTGAAGCTTTCTTT
>NA|TRBV7-2|TRBJ2-7|NA
CASSLAHYEQYF
TGTGCCAGCAGCTTAGCCCACTACGAGCAGTACTTC
>NA|TRBV7-3|TRBJ1-1|NA
CASSFTGSGTEAFF
TGTGCCAGCAGCTTTACGGGGTCGGGTACTGAAGCTTTCTTT
>NA|TRBV11-3|TRBJ2-2|NA
CASSLEAQINTGELFF
TGTGCCAGCAGCTTAGAAGCACAAATTAACACCGGGGAGCTGTTTTTT
>NA|TRBV10-3|TRBJ1-1|NA
CAISESVTVNTEAFF
TGTGCCATCAGTGAGTCGGTCACAGTGAACACTGAAGCTTTCTTT